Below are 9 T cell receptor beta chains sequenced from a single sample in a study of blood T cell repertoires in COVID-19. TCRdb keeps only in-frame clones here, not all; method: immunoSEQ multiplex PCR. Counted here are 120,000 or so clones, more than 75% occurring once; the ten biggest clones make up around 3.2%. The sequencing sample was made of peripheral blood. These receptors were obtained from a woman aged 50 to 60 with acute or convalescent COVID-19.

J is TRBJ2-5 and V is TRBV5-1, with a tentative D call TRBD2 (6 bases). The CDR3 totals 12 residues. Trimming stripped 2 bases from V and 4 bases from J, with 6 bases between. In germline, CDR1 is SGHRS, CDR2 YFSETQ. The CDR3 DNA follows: TGCGCCAGCAGCTTAGCGGGAGAGACCCAGTACTTC. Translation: CASSLAGETQYF.

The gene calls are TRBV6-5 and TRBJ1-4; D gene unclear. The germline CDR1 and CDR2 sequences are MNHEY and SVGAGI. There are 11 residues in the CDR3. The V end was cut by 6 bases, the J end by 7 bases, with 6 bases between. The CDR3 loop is CASRVLEKLFF. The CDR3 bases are TGTGCCAGCAGAGTACTTGAAAAACTGTTTTTT.

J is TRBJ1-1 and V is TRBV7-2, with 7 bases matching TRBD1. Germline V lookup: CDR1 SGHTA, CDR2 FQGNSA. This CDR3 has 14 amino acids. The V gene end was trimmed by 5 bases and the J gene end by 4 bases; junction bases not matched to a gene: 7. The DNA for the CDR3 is TGTGCCAGCAGCGCTACAGGGGTTGGCACTGAAGCTTTCTTT. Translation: CASSATGVGTEAFF.

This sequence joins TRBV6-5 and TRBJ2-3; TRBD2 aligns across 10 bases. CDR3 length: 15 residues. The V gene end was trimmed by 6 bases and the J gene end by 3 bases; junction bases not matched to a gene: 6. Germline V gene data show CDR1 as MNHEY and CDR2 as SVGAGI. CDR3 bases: TGTGCCAGCAGATCTAGCGGGAGTAGGACAGATACGCAGTATTTT. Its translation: CASRSSGSRTDTQYF.

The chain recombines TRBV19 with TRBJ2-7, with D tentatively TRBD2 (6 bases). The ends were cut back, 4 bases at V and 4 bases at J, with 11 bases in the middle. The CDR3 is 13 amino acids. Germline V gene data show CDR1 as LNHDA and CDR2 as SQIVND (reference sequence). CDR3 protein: CASSRGGRYEQYF. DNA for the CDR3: TGTGCCAGTAGTAGAGGAGGGAGGTACGAGCAGTACTTC.

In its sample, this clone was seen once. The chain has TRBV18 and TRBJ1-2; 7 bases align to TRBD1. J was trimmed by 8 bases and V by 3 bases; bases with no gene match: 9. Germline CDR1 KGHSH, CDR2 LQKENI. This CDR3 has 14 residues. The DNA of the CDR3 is TGTGCCAGCTCACCGGGACAGCCAGTTGGGGGCTACACCTTC. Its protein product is CASSPGQPVGGYTF.

The CDR3 spells CASSETSGSQGQYF. CDR3 nucleotides: TGTGCCAGCAGTGAAACTAGCGGGAGCCAAGGGCAGTACTTC. V usage is TRBV2 and J usage is TRBJ2-7; 11 positions match TRBD2. With V trimmed by 2 bases and J by 9 bases, 6 bases remained unmatched. CDR1 is SNHLY, CDR2 FYNNEI, per germline. The CDR3 covers 14 residues.

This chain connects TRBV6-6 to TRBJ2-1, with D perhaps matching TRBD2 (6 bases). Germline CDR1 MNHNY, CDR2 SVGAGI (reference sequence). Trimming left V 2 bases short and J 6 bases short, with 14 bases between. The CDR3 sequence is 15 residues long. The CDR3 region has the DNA TGTGCCAGCAGTTACGGGTACGGCGGGGCCAATGAGCAGTTCTTC. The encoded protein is CASSYGYGGANEQFF.

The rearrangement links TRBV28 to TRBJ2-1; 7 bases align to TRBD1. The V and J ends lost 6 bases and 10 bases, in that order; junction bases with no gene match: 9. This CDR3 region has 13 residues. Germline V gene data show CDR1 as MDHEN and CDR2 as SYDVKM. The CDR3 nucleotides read TGTGCCAGCAGCTCGACAGGGAGCTACGAGCAGTTCTTC. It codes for CASSSTGSYEQFF. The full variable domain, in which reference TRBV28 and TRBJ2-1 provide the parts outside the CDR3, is DVKVTQSSRYLVKRTGEKVFLECVQDMDHENMFWYRQDPGLGLRLIYFSYDVKMKEKGDIPEGYSVSREKKERFSLILESASTNQTSMYLCASSSTGSYEQFFGPGTRLTVL.